In this sample, the clone carrying this T cell receptor (beta chain) turned up a few times. Its target is unknown. The entirety of the isolated RNA underwent reverse transcription, so expressed TCRB transcripts were sequenced. Repertoires were generated with immunoSEQ multiplex PCR, while TCRdb's copy carries only in-frame clones and drops some. The profile shows roughly 500,000 clones, roughly 10% of them singletons. These data belong to a study of beta chain features in type 1 diabetes. This CDR3 comprises 14 residues. V was clipped by 1 base and J by 12 bases, with 19 bases between them. CDR1 and CDR2 from the germline V gene are SEHNR and FQNEAQ (reference sequence). General study points: In these data, an HLA type influence on TCRB rearrangement remained unresolved.

The origin of this receptor is a young woman in good health. This chain uses TRBV7-9 with TRBJ2-7; TRBD2 might be the D (6 bases). Sequencing was performed on naive CD4+ T cells from blood. The CDR3 DNA reads as TGTGCCAGCAGCTTAGGAGCTCAGCGGAGGGCCTGGTACTTC. Translation gives CASSLGAQRRAWYF.